The rows below give T cell receptor beta chains drawn from one sample of a study of blood T cell repertoires in COVID-19. Sequenced by immunoSEQ multiplex PCR; TCRdb stores in-frame clones only, minus some. The sample has 200,000 to 250,000 clones, about 80% seen once. Sequences were obtained from peripheral blood. The receptors here all came from a woman aged 80 or older with acute or convalescent COVID-19. CDR3s include the opening cysteine and the closing phenylalanine or tryptophan. A D gene is named only where the DNA matches it firmly. Not all rows give a size; the values are once, few, many and, for expanded clones, a class.

d_call j_call clone_size v_call cdr3_nt cdr3_aa
. TRBJ1-1 . TRBV28 TGTGCCAGCAGTTTTGACCTGGGCAACACTGAAGCTTTCTTT CASSFDLGNTEAFF
. TRBJ2-2 . TRBV18 TGTGCCAGCTCACCACTAGTCCAGGCGAACACCGGGGAGCTGTTTTTT CASSPLVQANTGELFF
TRBD2 TRBJ2-1 . TRBV18 TGTGCCAGCTCACCACGGACTAGCGGGGGGTTTAATGAGCAGTTCTTC CASSPRTSGGFNEQFF
. TRBJ1-3 . TRBV5-5 TGTGCCAGCAGCACCAGGGCCGGAAACACCATATATTTT CASSTRAGNTIYF
. TRBJ2-1 . TRBV6-4 TGTGCCAGCAGGCGAGATTCCTACAATGAGCAGTTCTTC CASRRDSYNEQFF
TRBD2 TRBJ2-3 . TRBV5-6 TGTGCCAGCAGCTTCGGGGGGGCCGGCACAGATACGCAGTATTTT CASSFGGAGTDTQYF
TRBD1 TRBJ1-5 . TRBV4-1 TGCGCCAGCAGCCAAGTATTCGAGGGGGCTATCAATCAGCCCCAGCATTTT CASSQVFEGAINQPQHF
TRBD2 TRBJ2-1 . TRBV10-3 TGTGCCATCAGTCCGACTAGCGGAACCAGTGGGGACAATGAGCAGTTCTTC CAISPTSGTSGDNEQFF
. TRBJ2-3 . TRBV9 TGTGCCAGCAGCACAAGCGGGCGGGCACCAGATACGCAGTATTTT CASSTSGRAPDTQYF
. TRBJ2-7 . TRBV2 TGTGCCAGCAAGATGTCGGGGAGCTCCTACGAGCAGTACTTC CASKMSGSSYEQYF
. TRBJ1-2 . TRBV13 TGTGCCAGCAGCTTAGGCCGCAGGGTAACCTATGGCTACACCTTC CASSLGRRVTYGYTF
. TRBJ2-6 . TRBV5-4 TGTGCCAGCAGACATCTGGCGGAAGGAAGCTCTGGGGCCAACGTCCTGACTTTC CASRHLAEGSSGANVLTF
. TRBJ2-7 . TRBV5-6 TGTGCCAGCAGCCCCGCGTGGGGGGGCCCAAATTACGAGCAGTACTTC CASSPAWGGPNYEQYF
. TRBJ1-5 . TRBV5-6 TGTGCCAGCAGCCTTTCCCCCAGGGGCCCCCAGCATTTT CASSLSPRGPQHF
. TRBJ1-5 . TRBV19 TGTGCCAGTAGTAACCGGGTGAGGAACGGACAGCCCCAGCATTTT CASSNRVRNGQPQHF
TRBD2 TRBJ2-6 . TRBV7-6 TGTGCCAGCGGCGGGAGGGGCGACTCTGGGGCCAACGTCCTGACTTTC CASGGRGDSGANVLTF
TRBD1 TRBJ1-5 . TRBV19 TGTGCCAGTAGTACCCTACAGGGGGACGGCAATCAGCCCCAGCATTTT CASSTLQGDGNQPQHF
. TRBJ1-5 . TRBV6-5 TGTGCCAGCGCGGGGAGGGACTACAATCAGCCCCAGCATTTT CASAGRDYNQPQHF
TRBD2 TRBJ2-5 . TRBV4-2 TGTGCCAGCAGCCAAGATCTGCTAGCGGGGGGGCAAGAGACCCAGTACTTC CASSQDLLAGGQETQYF
. TRBJ1-6 once TRBV6-5 TGTGCCAGCACGATAGGACAGAATAATTCACCCCTCCACTTT CASTIGQNNSPLHF
TRBD1 TRBJ2-2 few TRBV24-1 TGTGCCACCAGGTCCGGGACAGGGGGGACCGGGGAGCTGTTTTTT CATRSGTGGTGELFF